This TCR beta chain was sequenced in a study of cytomegalovirus exposure and HLA in healthy donors. The study ran its PCR with 60 Vbeta and 13 Jbeta primers. Only in-frame clones appear in the TCRdb table, and some are missing; sequencing was by immunoSEQ multiplex PCR. Among around 120,000 clones listed, 79% were seen once. V shed 1 base, J shed 4 bases, and the junction held 3 bases outside the gene matches. This CDR3 comprises 14 residues. Per the germline V gene, CDR1 is GTSNPN and CDR2 is SVGIG (reference sequence). This receptor was obtained from a woman aged 40 to 50 in good health and CMV-seronegative. The specimen was PBMCs. The gene calls are TRBV30 and TRBJ1-1; TRBD1 agrees at 10 bases. The CDR3 DNA follows: TGTGCCTGGAGTGGGACAGGGGGAAGCACTGAAGCTTTCTTT. It is translated as CAWSGTGGSTEAFF.